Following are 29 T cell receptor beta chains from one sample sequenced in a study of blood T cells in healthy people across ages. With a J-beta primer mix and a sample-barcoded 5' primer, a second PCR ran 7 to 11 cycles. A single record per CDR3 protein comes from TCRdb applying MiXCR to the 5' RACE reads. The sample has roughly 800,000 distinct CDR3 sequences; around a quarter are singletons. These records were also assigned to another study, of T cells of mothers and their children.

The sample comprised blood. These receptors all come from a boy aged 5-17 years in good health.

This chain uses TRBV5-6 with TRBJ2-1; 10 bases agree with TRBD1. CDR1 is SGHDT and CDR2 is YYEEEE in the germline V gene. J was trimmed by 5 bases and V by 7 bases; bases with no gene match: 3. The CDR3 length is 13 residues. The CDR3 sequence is CASGTGADNEQFF. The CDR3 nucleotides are TGTGCCAGCGGGACAGGGGCAGACAATGAGCAGTTCTTC.

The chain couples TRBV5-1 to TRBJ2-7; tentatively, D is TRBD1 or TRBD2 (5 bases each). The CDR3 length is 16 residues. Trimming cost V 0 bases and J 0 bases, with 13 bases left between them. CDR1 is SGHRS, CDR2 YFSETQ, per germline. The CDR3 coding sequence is TGCGCCAGCAGCTTGGCCACGGCAGGGAGCTCCTACGAGCAGTACTTC. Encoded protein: CASSLATAGSSYEQYF.

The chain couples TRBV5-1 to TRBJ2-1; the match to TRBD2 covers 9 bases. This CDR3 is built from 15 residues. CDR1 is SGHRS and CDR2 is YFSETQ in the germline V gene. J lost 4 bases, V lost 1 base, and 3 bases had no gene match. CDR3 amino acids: CASSLRGGDYNEQFF. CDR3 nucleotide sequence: TGCGCCAGCAGCTTGCGCGGGGGGGATTACAATGAGCAGTTCTTC.

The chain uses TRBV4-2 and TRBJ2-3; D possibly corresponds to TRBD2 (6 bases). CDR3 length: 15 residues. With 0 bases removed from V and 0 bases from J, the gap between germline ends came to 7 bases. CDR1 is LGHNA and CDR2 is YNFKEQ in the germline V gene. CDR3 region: CASSQDGGSTDTQYF. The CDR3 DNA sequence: TGTGCCAGCAGCCAAGATGGGGGGAGCACAGATACGCAGTATTTT.

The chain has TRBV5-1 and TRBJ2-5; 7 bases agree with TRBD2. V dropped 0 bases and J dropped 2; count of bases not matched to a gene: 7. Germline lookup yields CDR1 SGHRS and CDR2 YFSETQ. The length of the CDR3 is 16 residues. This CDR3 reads CASSLAGQRGQETQYF. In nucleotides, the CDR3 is TGCGCCAGCAGCTTGGCCGGGCAGCGGGGACAAGAGACCCAGTACTTC.

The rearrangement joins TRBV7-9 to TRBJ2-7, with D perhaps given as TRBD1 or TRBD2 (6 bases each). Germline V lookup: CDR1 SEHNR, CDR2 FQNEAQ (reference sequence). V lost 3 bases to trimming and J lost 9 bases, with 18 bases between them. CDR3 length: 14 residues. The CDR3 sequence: CASSLGSGGPGQYF. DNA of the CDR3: TGTGCCAGCAGCTTGGGCAGTGGGGGGCCCGGGCAGTACTTC.

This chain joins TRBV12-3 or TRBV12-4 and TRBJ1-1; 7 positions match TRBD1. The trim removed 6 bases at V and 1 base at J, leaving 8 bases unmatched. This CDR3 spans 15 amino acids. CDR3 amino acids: CASRPPGQQNTEAFF. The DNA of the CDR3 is TGTGCCAGCAGACCCCCGGGACAGCAGAACACTGAAGCTTTCTTT.

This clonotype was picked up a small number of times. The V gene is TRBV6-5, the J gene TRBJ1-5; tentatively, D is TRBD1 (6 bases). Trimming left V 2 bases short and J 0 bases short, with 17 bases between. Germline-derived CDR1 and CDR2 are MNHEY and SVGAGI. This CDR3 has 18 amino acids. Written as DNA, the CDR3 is TGTGCCAGCAGTTACCTACATCCGGGACATACTAGCAATCAGCCCCAGCATTTT. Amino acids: CASSYLHPGHTSNQPQHF.

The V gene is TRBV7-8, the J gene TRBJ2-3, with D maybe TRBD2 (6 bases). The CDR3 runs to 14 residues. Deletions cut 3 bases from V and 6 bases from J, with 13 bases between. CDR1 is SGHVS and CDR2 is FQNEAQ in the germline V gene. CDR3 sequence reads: CASSLGLRGDTQYF. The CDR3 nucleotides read TGTGCCAGCAGCTTGGGACTCCGCGGGGATACGCAGTATTTT.

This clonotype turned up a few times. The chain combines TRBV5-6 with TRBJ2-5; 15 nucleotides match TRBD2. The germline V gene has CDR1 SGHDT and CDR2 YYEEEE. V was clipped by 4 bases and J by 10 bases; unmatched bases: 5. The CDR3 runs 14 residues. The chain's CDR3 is CASSAGTSGGIQYF. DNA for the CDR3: TGTGCCAGCAGCGCCGGGACTAGCGGGGGGATCCAGTACTTC.

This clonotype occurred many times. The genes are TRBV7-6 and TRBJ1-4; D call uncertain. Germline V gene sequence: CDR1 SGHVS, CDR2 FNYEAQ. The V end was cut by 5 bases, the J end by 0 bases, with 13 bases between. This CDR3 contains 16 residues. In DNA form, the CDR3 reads TGTGCCAGCAGCCCGCGCCCCGGGGCAACTAATGAAAAACTGTTTTTT. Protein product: CASSPRPGATNEKLFF.

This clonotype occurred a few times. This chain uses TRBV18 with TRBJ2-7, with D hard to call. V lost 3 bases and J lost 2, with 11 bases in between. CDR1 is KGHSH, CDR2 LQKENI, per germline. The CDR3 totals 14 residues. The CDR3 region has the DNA TGTGCCAGCTCACCGAACGGCGCTCCCTACGAGCAGTACTTC. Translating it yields CASSPNGAPYEQYF.

CDR3 region: CASSLASLGTGELFF. DNA for the CDR3: TGTGCCAGCAGTTTAGCGAGCTTGGGCACCGGGGAGCTGTTTTTT. The rearrangement links TRBV12-3 or TRBV12-4 to TRBJ2-2, with D hard to call. The V gene lost 0 bases and the J gene lost 4 bases, with 9 bases spanning the gap. There are 15 residues in the CDR3.

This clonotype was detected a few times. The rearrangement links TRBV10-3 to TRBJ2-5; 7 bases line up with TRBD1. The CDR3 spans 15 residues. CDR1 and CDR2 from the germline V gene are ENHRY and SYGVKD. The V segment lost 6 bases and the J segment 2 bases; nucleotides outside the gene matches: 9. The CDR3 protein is CAIRGTVNDQETQYF. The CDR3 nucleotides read TGTGCCATCAGGGGGACAGTAAACGATCAAGAGACCCAGTACTTC.

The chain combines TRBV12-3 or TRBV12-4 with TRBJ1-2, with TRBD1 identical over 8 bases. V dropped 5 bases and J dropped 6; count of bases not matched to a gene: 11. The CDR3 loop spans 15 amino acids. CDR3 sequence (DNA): TGTGCCAGCAGTACCTGGACAGGGTTGATGAATGGCTACACCTTC. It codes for CASSTWTGLMNGYTF.

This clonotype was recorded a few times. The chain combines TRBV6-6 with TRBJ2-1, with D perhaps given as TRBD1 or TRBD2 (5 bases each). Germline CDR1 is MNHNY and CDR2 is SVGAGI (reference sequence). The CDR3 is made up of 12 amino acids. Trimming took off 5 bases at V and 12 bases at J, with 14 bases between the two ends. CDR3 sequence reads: CASSGTGLGQFF. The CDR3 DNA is TGTGCCAGCAGTGGGACGGGGTTGGGGCAGTTCTTC.

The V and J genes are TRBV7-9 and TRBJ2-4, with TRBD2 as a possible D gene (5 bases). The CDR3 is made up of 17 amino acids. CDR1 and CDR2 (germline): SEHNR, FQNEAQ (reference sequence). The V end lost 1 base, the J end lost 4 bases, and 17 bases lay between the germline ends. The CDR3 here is CASSLGLLSGDKNIQYF. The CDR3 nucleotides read TGTGCCAGCAGCTTAGGCCTCCTGAGCGGCGATAAAAACATTCAGTACTTC.

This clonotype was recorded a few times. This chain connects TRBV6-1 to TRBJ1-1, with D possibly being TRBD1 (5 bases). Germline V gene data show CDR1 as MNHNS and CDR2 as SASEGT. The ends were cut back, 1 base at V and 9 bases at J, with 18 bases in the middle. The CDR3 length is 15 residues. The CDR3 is CASSEDQGGIRQAFF. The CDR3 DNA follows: TGTGCCAGCAGTGAAGATCAGGGCGGGATACGGCAAGCTTTCTTT.

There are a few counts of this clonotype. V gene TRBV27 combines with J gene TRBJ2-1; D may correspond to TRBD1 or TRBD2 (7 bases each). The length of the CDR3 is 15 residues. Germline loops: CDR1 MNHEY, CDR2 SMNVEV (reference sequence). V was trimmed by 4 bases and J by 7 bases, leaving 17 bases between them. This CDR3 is CASSWGPRGGNEQFF. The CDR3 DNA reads TGTGCCAGCAGTTGGGGGCCCAGGGGGGGGAATGAGCAGTTCTTC.

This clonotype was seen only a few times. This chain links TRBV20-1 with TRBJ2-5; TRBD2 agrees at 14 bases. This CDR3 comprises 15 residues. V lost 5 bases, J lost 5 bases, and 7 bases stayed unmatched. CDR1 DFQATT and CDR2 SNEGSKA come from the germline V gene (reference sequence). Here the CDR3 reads CSAQKTSGGEETQYF. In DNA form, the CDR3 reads TGCAGTGCTCAGAAGACTAGCGGGGGGGAGGAGACCCAGTACTTC.

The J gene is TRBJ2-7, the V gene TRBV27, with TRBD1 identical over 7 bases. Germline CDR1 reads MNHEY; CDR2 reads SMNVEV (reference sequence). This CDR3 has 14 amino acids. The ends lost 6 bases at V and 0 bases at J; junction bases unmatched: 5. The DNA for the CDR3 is TGTGCCAGCAGCACCAGGGGGACCTCCTACGAGCAGTACTTC. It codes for CASSTRGTSYEQYF.

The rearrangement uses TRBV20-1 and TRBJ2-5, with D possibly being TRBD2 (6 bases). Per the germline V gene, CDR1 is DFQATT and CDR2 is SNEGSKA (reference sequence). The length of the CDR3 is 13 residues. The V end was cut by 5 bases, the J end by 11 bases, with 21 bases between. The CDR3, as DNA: TGCAGTGCTCGGAGGATCGACACGGGGGAGCAGTACTTC. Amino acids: CSARRIDTGEQYF.

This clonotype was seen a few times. The CDR3 reads CASRSTGGQDTQYF. CDR3 DNA sequence: TGCGCCAGCAGATCAACCGGGGGCCAAGATACGCAGTATTTT. This chain joins TRBV5-1 and TRBJ2-3; possibly TRBD1 or TRBD2 for D (6 bases each). Germline CDR1 SGHRS, CDR2 YFSETQ. With 5 bases removed from V and 5 bases from J, the gap between germline ends came to 15 bases. The CDR3 totals 14 residues.

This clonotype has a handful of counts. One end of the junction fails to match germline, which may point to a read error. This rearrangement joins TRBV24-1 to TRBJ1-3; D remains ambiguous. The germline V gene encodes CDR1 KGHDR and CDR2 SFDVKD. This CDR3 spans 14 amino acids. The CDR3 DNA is TGTGCCACCAGTGATACCCGCTCTGGAAACACCACATATTTT. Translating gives CATSDTRSGNTTYF.

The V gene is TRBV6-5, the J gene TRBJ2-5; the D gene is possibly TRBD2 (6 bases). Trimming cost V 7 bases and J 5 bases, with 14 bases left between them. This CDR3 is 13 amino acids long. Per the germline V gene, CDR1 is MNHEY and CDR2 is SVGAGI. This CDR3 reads CASTRRLGETQYF. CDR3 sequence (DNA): TGTGCCAGCACCCGAAGACTAGGGGAGACCCAGTACTTC.

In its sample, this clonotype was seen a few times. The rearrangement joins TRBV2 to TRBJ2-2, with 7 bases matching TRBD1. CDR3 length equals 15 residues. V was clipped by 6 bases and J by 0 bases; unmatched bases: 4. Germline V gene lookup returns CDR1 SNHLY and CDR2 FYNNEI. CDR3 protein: CASRRQGANTGELFF. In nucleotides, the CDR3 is TGTGCCAGCAGGCGACAGGGAGCGAACACCGGGGAGCTGTTTTTT.

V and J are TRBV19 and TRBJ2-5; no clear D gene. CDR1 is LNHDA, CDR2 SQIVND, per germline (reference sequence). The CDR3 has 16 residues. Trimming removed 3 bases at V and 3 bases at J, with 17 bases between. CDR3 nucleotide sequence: TGTGCCAGTAGTATCTTTGCCGGGTCAGGTAAAGAGACCCAGTACTTC. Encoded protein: CASSIFAGSGKETQYF.

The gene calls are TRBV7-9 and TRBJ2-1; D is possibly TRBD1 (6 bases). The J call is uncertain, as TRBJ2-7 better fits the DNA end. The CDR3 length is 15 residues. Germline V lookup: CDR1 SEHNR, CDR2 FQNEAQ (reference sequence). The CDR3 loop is CASIKGGQTLEEQYF. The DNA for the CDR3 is TGTGCCAGCATCAAAGGAGGACAGACCCTTGAGGAGCAGTACTTC.

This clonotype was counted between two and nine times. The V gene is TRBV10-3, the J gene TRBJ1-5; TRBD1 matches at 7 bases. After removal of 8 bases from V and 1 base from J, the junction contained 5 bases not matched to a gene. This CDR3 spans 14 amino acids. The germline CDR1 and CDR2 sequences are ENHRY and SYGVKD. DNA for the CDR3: TGTGCCATCGGTGGGACAGCAAGCAATCAGCCCCAGCATTTT. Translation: CAIGGTASNQPQHF.